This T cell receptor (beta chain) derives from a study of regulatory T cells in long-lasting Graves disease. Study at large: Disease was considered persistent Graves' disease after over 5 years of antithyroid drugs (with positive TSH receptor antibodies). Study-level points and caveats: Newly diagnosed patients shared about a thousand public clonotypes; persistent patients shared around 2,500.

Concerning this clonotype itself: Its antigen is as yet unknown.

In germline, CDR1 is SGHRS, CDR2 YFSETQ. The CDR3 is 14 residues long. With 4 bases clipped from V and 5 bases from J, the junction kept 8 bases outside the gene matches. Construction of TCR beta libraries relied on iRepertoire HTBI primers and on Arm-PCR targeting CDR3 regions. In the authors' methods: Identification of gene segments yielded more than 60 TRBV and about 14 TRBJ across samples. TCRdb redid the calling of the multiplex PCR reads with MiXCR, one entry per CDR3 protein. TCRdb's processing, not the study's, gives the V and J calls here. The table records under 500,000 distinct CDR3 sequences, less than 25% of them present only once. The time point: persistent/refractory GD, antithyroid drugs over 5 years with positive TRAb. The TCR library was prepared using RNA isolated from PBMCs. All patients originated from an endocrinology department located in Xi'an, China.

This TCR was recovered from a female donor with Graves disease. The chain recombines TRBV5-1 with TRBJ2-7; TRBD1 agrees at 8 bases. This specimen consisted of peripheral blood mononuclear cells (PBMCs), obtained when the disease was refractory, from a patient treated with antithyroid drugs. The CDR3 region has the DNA TGCGCCAGCAGCCAGACAGGGGTATTCAACGAGCAGTACTTC. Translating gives CASSQTGVFNEQYF.